Below, 28 T cell receptor beta chains from the same sample are listed, as sequenced in a study of OX40 agonist ivuxolimab in advanced cancers. The table came from immunoSEQ multiplex PCR; TCRdb's copy has only in-frame clones and leaves some out. Counted here are about 78,000 clones, around 94% occurring once; the ten biggest clones make up 2.8%. The sequences come from CD4+ or CD8+ T cells sorted from blood, collected in a trial of the OX40 agonist ivuxolimab. These receptors came from an adult with an advanced solid tumor such as melanoma, head and neck, liver or kidney cancer.

As to this clone: Within the sample, other DNA sequences also encode this same CDR3. The chain's CDR3 is CASSLVGLNTEAFF. In DNA, the CDR3 is TGCGCCAGCAGCTTGGTGGGGTTGAACACTGAAGCTTTCTTT. This sequence joins TRBV5-1 and TRBJ1-1; D is unclear. The CDR3 runs 14 residues. Germline V gives CDR1 SGHRS, CDR2 YFSETQ. V lost 0 bases and J lost 0, with 6 bases in between.

In DNA, the CDR3 is TGTGCCAGCACTAACCTCAGGGCCCCGGGCACTGAAGCTTTCTTT. Encoded protein: CASTNLRAPGTEAFF. The V gene is TRBV7-9, the J gene TRBJ1-1; maybe TRBD1 (5 bases). CDR1 is SEHNR and CDR2 is FQNEAQ in the germline V gene (reference sequence). V was pared by 7 bases and J by 4 bases, with 19 bases between. This CDR3 spans 15 amino acids.

Here the CDR3 reads CASSQGPYEQYF. CDR3 nucleotides: TGTGCCAGCAGCCAGGGGCCTTACGAGCAGTACTTC. The chain is built from TRBV6-6 and TRBJ2-7, with D perhaps matching TRBD1 (6 bases). The CDR3 is made up of 12 amino acids. Per germline, CDR1 MNHNY and CDR2 SVGAGI (reference sequence). Trimming removed 6 bases from V and 4 bases from J, with 10 bases in between.

V and J are TRBV7-2 and TRBJ1-4; D possibly corresponds to TRBD1 (5 bases). Germline CDR1 is SGHTA and CDR2 is FQGNSA. With 4 bases removed from V and 7 bases from J, the gap between germline ends came to 13 bases. The CDR3 covers 14 residues. The CDR3 sequence: CASSSSRAGEKLFF. CDR3 coding DNA: TGTGCCAGCAGCTCGAGCAGGGCGGGTGAAAAACTGTTTTTT.

This rearrangement joins TRBV5-1 to TRBJ2-3; 10 bases line up with TRBD2. J was trimmed by 4 bases and V by 0 bases; bases with no gene match: 8. Germline lookup yields CDR1 SGHRS and CDR2 YFSETQ. The CDR3 contains 17 residues. The CDR3 here is CASSLDPAAGGADTQYF. The DNA for the CDR3 is TGCGCCAGCAGCTTGGACCCCGCAGCGGGAGGGGCAGATACGCAGTATTTT.

This chain joins TRBV29-1 and TRBJ2-1, with D possibly matching TRBD2 (6 bases). CDR3 length equals 14 residues. The V end was cut by 4 bases, the J end by 6 bases, with 16 bases between. Germline assignment: CDR1 SQVTM and CDR2 ANQGSEA. The CDR3 sequence is CSVVGGMVGNEQFF. The DNA of the CDR3 is TGCAGCGTTGTCGGCGGGATGGTGGGCAATGAGCAGTTCTTC.

This clone was detected only once. The chain is built from TRBV11-2 and TRBJ1-3, with D perhaps matching TRBD1 (5 bases). Germline-derived CDR1 and CDR2 are SGHAT and FQNNGV. The CDR3 is 15 amino acids. V was trimmed by 6 bases and J by 0 bases, leaving 12 bases between them. This CDR3 reads CASSNGGASGNTIYF. CDR3 sequence (DNA): TGTGCCAGCAGTAACGGAGGGGCCTCTGGAAACACCATATATTTT.

The chain has TRBV6-6 and TRBJ1-5, with D perhaps matching TRBD1 (5 bases). The ends were cut back, 4 bases at V and 7 bases at J, with 11 bases in the middle. Germline V gives CDR1 MNHNY, CDR2 SVGAGI (reference sequence). The CDR3 has 13 amino acids. The CDR3 loop reads CASSWTGEQPQHF. The CDR3 DNA sequence: TGTGCCAGCAGTTGGACGGGGGAGCAGCCCCAGCATTTT.

This clone was recorded a few times. This sequence joins TRBV30 and TRBJ1-2; a weak D match, TRBD1 (5 bases). The CDR3 extends over 13 amino acids. V lost 5 bases and J 6 bases, leaving 16 bases between the germline ends. From germline, CDR1 is GTSNPN and CDR2 SVGIG (reference sequence). The CDR3 loop is CAWQRDWADGYTF. CDR3 in DNA: TGTGCCTGGCAGCGGGACTGGGCGGATGGCTACACCTTC.

The V gene is TRBV29-1, the J gene TRBJ2-2, with D uncertain. Trimming stripped 4 bases from V and 0 bases from J, with 9 bases between. The CDR3 totals 14 residues. The germline CDR1 and CDR2 sequences are SQVTM and ANQGSEA. The CDR3 spells CSVGAFSNTGELFF. As DNA, the CDR3 is TGCAGCGTTGGGGCTTTCTCGAACACCGGGGAGCTGTTTTTT.

This chain joins TRBV5-6 and TRBJ1-1; no firm D call. CDR3 length equals 13 residues. Trimming left V 7 bases short and J 0 bases short, with 10 bases between. Germline V gene sequence: CDR1 SGHDT, CDR2 YYEEEE. CDR3 DNA: TGTGCCAGCGGCCGTAAGGTGAACACTGAAGCTTTCTTT. Translation: CASGRKVNTEAFF.

The chain is built from TRBV5-1 and TRBJ2-7; a weak D match, TRBD1 (6 bases). V was shortened by 0 bases and J by 1 base, with 11 bases between the two germline ends. The CDR3 extends over 15 amino acids. CDR1 SGHRS and CDR2 YFSETQ come from the germline V gene. The CDR3: CASSLAGAPSYEQYF. The CDR3 DNA follows: TGCGCCAGCAGCTTGGCAGGGGCACCTTCCTACGAGCAGTACTTC.

This chain joins TRBV30 and TRBJ2-5; D may match TRBD1 or TRBD2 (5 bases each). Trimming shortened V by 4 bases and J by 2 bases, and 11 bases separated the two germline ends. The CDR3 extends over 13 amino acids. Looked up from germline, CDR1 is GTSNPN and CDR2 is SVGIG (reference sequence). The CDR3 spells CAWTGAQQETQYF. The CDR3 DNA sequence: TGTGCCTGGACCGGGGCCCAACAAGAGACCCAGTACTTC.

The V gene is TRBV5-1, the J gene TRBJ2-3; TRBD2 aligns across 14 bases. Germline V lookup: CDR1 SGHRS, CDR2 YFSETQ. V was clipped by 4 bases and J by 4 bases; unmatched bases: 5. The CDR3 consists of 16 residues. The CDR3 DNA sequence: TGCGCCAGCAGCCGGGGACTAGCGGGAGAACCAGATACGCAGTATTTT. It is translated as CASSRGLAGEPDTQYF.

The chain couples TRBV19 to TRBJ1-3; a weak D match, TRBD1 (5 bases). V lost 10 bases and J 4 bases, leaving 8 bases between the germline ends. Germline assignment: CDR1 LNHDA and CDR2 SQIVND (reference sequence). The CDR3 is made up of 11 amino acids. Here the CDR3 reads CAIPGGNTIYF. For the CDR3, the DNA is TGTGCCATCCCAGGGGGAAACACCATATATTTT.

The J gene is TRBJ1-1, the V gene TRBV14; D is perhaps TRBD1 (6 bases). With 1 base removed from V and 7 bases from J, the gap between germline ends came to 16 bases. Germline V gene lookup returns CDR1 SGHDN and CDR2 FVKESK. The CDR3 has 15 amino acids. The CDR3 loop is CASSQVGGRGGEAFF. Here the CDR3 DNA reads TGTGCCAGCAGCCAAGTGGGGGGGCGGGGTGGTGAAGCTTTCTTT.

This clone was detected once. This rearrangement joins TRBV5-1 to TRBJ1-1, with 10 bases fitting TRBD1. Looked up from germline, CDR1 is SGHRS and CDR2 is YFSETQ. The CDR3 length is 15 residues. J lost 8 bases, V lost 0 bases, and 7 bases had no gene match. CDR3 amino acids: CASSLAPGQGKEAFF. CDR3 nucleotide sequence: TGCGCCAGCAGCTTGGCCCCGGGACAGGGGAAAGAAGCTTTCTTT. Full variable domain (missing parts from reference TRBV5-1 and TRBJ1-1): KAGVTQTPRYLIKTRGQQVTLSCSPISGHRSVSWYQQTPGQGLQFLFEYFSETQRNKGNFPGRFSGRQFSNSRSEMNVSTLELGDSALYLCASSLAPGQGKEAFFGQGTRLTVV.

The chain recombines TRBV4-1 with TRBJ2-3; TRBD2 is a possible D gene (6 bases). Between the trimmed V and J ends, which lost 4 bases and 0 bases, there was a span of 11 bases. The CDR3 totals 15 residues. Germline loops: CDR1 MGHRA, CDR2 YSYEKL. CDR3 nucleotide sequence: TGCGCCAGCAGCCTATCCGGGACTAGCACAGATACGCAGTATTTT. It codes for CASSLSGTSTDTQYF.

V and J are TRBV2 and TRBJ2-5; D is possibly TRBD1 or TRBD2 (5 bases each). Germline loops: CDR1 SNHLY, CDR2 FYNNEI. CDR3 size: 15 residues. V lost 5 bases and J 2 bases, leaving 15 bases between the germline ends. The CDR3 loop reads CASSRGARIQETQYF. The DNA for the CDR3 is TGTGCCAGCAGTCGAGGGGCGCGGATACAAGAGACCCAGTACTTC.

V usage is TRBV27 and J usage is TRBJ1-2; D unresolved. Germline V gene sequence: CDR1 MNHEY, CDR2 SMNVEV (reference sequence). Between the trimmed V and J ends, which lost 3 bases and 1 base, there was a span of 9 bases. This CDR3 contains 14 residues. Here the CDR3 reads CASSLGRFNYGYTF. The CDR3 bases are TGTGCCAGCAGTTTGGGCAGATTTAACTATGGCTACACCTTC.

The chain combines TRBV7-2 with TRBJ1-5, with 10 bases identical to TRBD1. Germline V gene sequence: CDR1 SGHTA, CDR2 FQGNSA. Trimming removed 3 bases from V and 0 bases from J; junction bases left unmatched: 5. This CDR3 comprises 17 residues. CDR3 DNA: TGTGCCAGCAGCTTTACCGGGACAGGGGCTAGCAATCAGCCCCAGCATTTT. As protein: CASSFTGTGASNQPQHF. Supplemented by reference TRBV7-2 and TRBJ1-5, the full variable domain reads GAGVSQSPSNKVTEKGKDVELRCDPISGHTALYWYRQSLGQGLEFLIYFQGNSAPDKSGLPSDRFSAERTGGSVSTLTIQRTQQEDSAVYLCASSFTGTGASNQPQHFGDGTRLSIL.

The V and J genes are TRBV28 and TRBJ2-5; D unresolved. CDR1 is MDHEN, CDR2 SYDVKM, per germline. The V gene lost 3 bases and the J gene lost 4 bases, with 3 bases spanning the gap. CDR3 size: 11 residues. The CDR3 bases are TGTGCCAGCAGTTTCCGAGAGACCCAGTACTTC. Translating gives CASSFRETQYF.

The CDR3 DNA is TGTGCCAGCAGTTTTATACTCAACGTAGTACCGACTAGCGGGAGTTACGAGCAGTACTTC. This gives the protein CASSFILNVVPTSGSYEQYF. V is TRBV28 and J is TRBJ2-7; 12 positions agree with TRBD2. V shed 3 bases and J 4 bases; nucleotides not matched to a gene: 19. Germline V CDR1 and CDR2: MDHEN, SYDVKM. The CDR3 has 20 amino acids.

In nucleotides, the CDR3 is TGTGCCAGCAGTTTATGGCAGGGCCGCAATGAGCAGTTCTTC. This sequence encodes CASSLWQGRNEQFF. The chain carries TRBV28 and TRBJ2-1; a weak D match, TRBD1 (5 bases). V lost 0 bases and J lost 6, with 9 bases in between. CDR1 and CDR2 (germline): MDHEN, SYDVKM. This CDR3 comprises 14 residues. Full variable domain (remainder filled in from reference TRBV28 and TRBJ2-1): DVKVTQSSRYLVKRTGEKVFLECVQDMDHENMFWYRQDPGLGLRLIYFSYDVKMKEKGDIPEGYSVSREKKERFSLILESASTNQTSMYLCASSLWQGRNEQFFGPGTRLTVL.

This chain connects TRBV5-1 to TRBJ1-1; maybe TRBD1 (5 bases). V lost 1 base and J lost 4, with 17 bases in between. Germline CDR1 and CDR2: SGHRS and YFSETQ. This CDR3 region has 16 residues. CDR3 loop: CASSLRQGLLGTEAFF. CDR3 coding DNA: TGCGCCAGCAGCTTGCGTCAGGGTCTCTTGGGCACTGAAGCTTTCTTT.

The chain combines TRBV12-5 with TRBJ1-1; possible D gene TRBD1, 5 bases. V was cut by 7 bases and J by 4 bases, with 16 bases left in between. This CDR3 contains 14 residues. Germline-derived CDR1 and CDR2 are LGHNT and FRNRAP. The CDR3 nucleotides are TGTGCTAGTGCTCCGGAGGGGTACGGCACTGAAGCTTTCTTT. Translating gives CASAPEGYGTEAFF.

This clone was seen only once. The rearrangement links TRBV28 to TRBJ2-3; D is unresolved. The CDR3 consists of 13 residues. Trimming pared 4 bases from V and 8 bases from J, leaving 13 bases between. Looked up from germline, CDR1 is MDHEN and CDR2 is SYDVKM. The CDR3 reads CASSSRPPGTQYF. CDR3 sequence (DNA): TGTGCCAGCAGTTCCCGACCTCCAGGTACGCAGTATTTT.

The chain uses TRBV30 and TRBJ2-7, with no clear D. CDR3 length: 12 amino acids. Germline V gene sequence: CDR1 GTSNPN, CDR2 SVGIG (reference sequence). V lost 3 bases to trimming and J lost 1 base, with 7 bases between them. CDR3 protein: CAWRRGSYEQYF. CDR3 bases: TGTGCCTGGAGGCGAGGTTCCTACGAGCAGTACTTC.